Each of the 21 T cell receptor beta chains below was sequenced from the same sample in a study of breast tumors, draining lymph nodes, adjacent tissues. The lymph nodes were axillary draining lymph nodes from breast cancer patients. TCRdb reprocessed the multiplex PCR reads via MiXCR and lists one record per CDR3 protein. The profile covers approximately 130,000 distinct CDR3 sequences, with around 20% appearing a single time and roughly 2.6% taken by the ten largest. The sequenced sample consisted of axillary lymph node tissue. These receptor sequences come from a female donor with breast cancer. Some clones in this sample may be carry-over from other donors' samples.

This clonotype came up many times. CDR3 DNA: TGTGCCAGCAGTGTGGCAGGGAGGAATCAGCCCCAGCATTTT. Encoded protein: CASSVAGRNQPQHF. The chain employs TRBV2 and TRBJ1-5; the D gene is possibly TRBD1 (5 bases). The V gene lost 4 bases and the J gene lost 4 bases, with 11 bases spanning the gap. The germline V gene has CDR1 SNHLY and CDR2 FYNNEI. The CDR3 loop spans 14 amino acids.

This clonotype was recorded many times. CDR3 nucleotides: TGTGCCAGCAGCGTAGGGCCTTTCGGGACCAACTACGAGCAGTACTTC. Translated, it gives CASSVGPFGTNYEQYF. The chain carries TRBV9 and TRBJ2-7; tentatively, D is TRBD1 or TRBD2 (5 bases each). The V and J ends lost 0 bases and 3 bases respectively, with 16 bases between them. The CDR3 runs 16 residues. Germline loops: CDR1 SGDLS, CDR2 YYNGEE.

As for this clonotype: A much bigger clone sits one base away, suggesting this may be a read error. This chain uses TRBV12-5 with TRBJ2-1; D assignment may be TRBD1 or TRBD2 (6 bases each). CDR1 and CDR2 (germline): LGHNT, FRNRAP. The CDR3 consists of 13 residues. The CDR3 region has the DNA TGTGCTAGTGGTTTGGGGGGGGCGTATGAGCGGTTCTTC. The encoded protein is CASGLGGAYERFF.

This clonotype was observed many times. The chain has TRBV2 and TRBJ2-3; 10 bases are a match to TRBD2. Germline V gene data show CDR1 as SNHLY and CDR2 as FYNNEI. The CDR3 consists of 15 residues. J gave up 6 bases and V 6 bases, and 9 bases lay outside the gene matches. DNA for the CDR3: TGTGCCAGCAGGTTAATACTAGCGGGACGGGATACGCAGTATTTT. Its protein product is CASRLILAGRDTQYF.

In this sample, this clonotype turned up once. A much larger clone differs from this one at a single base, so this may be a read error. V usage is TRBV19 and J usage is TRBJ2-6; weak D call: TRBD1 (5 bases). Germline V gene lookup returns CDR1 LNHDA and CDR2 SQIVND (reference sequence). This CDR3 is built from 15 residues. The CDR3 is CSSSTQGTGANVLTF. In DNA, the CDR3 is TGTTCCAGTAGTACCCAGGGTACTGGGGCCAACGTCCTGACTTTC.

This clonotype has a count of ten or more. The genes are TRBV10-3 and TRBJ2-5; D not resolved. Germline loops: CDR1 ENHRY, CDR2 SYGVKD. The V end lost 2 bases, the J end lost 3 bases, and 19 bases lay between the germline ends. The CDR3 runs 17 residues. CDR3 protein: CAISEPPGRGEEETQYF. The CDR3 region has the DNA TGTGCCATCAGTGAGCCCCCGGGCCGCGGAGAGGAAGAGACCCAGTACTTC.

The table lists this clonotype with many counts. The V gene is TRBV2, the J gene TRBJ2-1, with D possibly called TRBD1 or TRBD2 (5 bases each). CDR3 length equals 12 residues. The germline V and J ends were trimmed by 4 bases and 6 bases, with 7 bases remaining between them. The germline CDR1 and CDR2 sequences are SNHLY and FYNNEI. CDR3 region: CASSGGVNEQFF. CDR3 DNA: TGTGCCAGCAGTGGAGGGGTCAATGAGCAGTTCTTC. Together with reference TRBV2 and TRBJ2-1, the CDR3 gives the full variable domain: EPEVTQTPSHQVTQMGQEVILRCVPISNHLYFYWYRQILGQKVEFLVSFYNNEISEKSEIFDDQFSVERPDGSNFTLKIRSTKLEDSAMYFCASSGGVNEQFFGPGTRLTVL.

In this sample, this clonotype turned up many times. CDR3 residues: CASSLDGTSRRSGQETQYF. DNA for the CDR3: TGTGCCAGCAGCTTAGATGGGACTAGCCGCCGATCTGGCCAAGAGACCCAGTACTTC. The chain combines TRBV7-9 with TRBJ2-5, with TRBD2 matching 9 bases. The V and J ends lost 1 base and 1 base, in that order; junction bases with no gene match: 13. CDR3 size: 19 residues. The germline CDR1 and CDR2 sequences are SEHNR and FQNEAQ (reference sequence). The complete variable domain, with remaining parts taken from reference TRBV7-9 and TRBJ2-5, reads DTGVSQNPRHKITKRGQNVTFRCDPISEHNRLYWYRQTLGQGPEFLTYFQNEAQLEKSRLLSDRFSAERPKGSFSTLEIQRTEQGDSAMYLCASSLDGTSRRSGQETQYFGPGTRLLVL.

This clonotype was observed many times. The gene calls are TRBV12-5 and TRBJ2-3; 7 bases agree with TRBD1. CDR3 size: 15 residues. J gave up 2 bases and V 6 bases, and 8 bases lay outside the gene matches. Germline V gene sequence: CDR1 LGHNT, CDR2 FRNRAP. Here the CDR3 DNA reads TGTGCTAGTGGACAAGGGGGCATAAACACAGATACGCAGTATTTT. It is translated as CASGQGGINTDTQYF.

The chain is built from TRBV28 and TRBJ2-7; maybe TRBD1 (6 bases). CDR1 and CDR2 (germline): MDHEN, SYDVKM. V shed 5 bases and J shed 4 bases, with 21 bases lying between them. The CDR3 totals 16 residues. This chain's CDR3 is CASSRARGRGSYEQYF. The CDR3 DNA reads as TGTGCCAGCAGTCGGGCCAGGGGTAGAGGTTCTTACGAGCAGTACTTC.

J is TRBJ1-3 and V is TRBV9, with D tentatively TRBD1 (5 bases). The CDR3 runs 15 residues. Per germline, CDR1 SGDLS and CDR2 YYNGEE. V was clipped by 2 bases and J by 7 bases, with 16 bases between them. The CDR3 here is CASSVTGGEGNTIYF. CDR3 nucleotides: TGTGCCAGCAGCGTGACTGGGGGGGAGGGGAACACCATATATTTT.

The chain employs TRBV5-1 and TRBJ2-5; 14 bases fit TRBD2. V lost 2 bases to trimming and J lost 4 bases; unmatched junction nucleotides: 7. The V gene's germline CDR1 is SGHRS and CDR2 YFSETQ. The CDR3 is made up of 17 amino acids. The CDR3 DNA reads TGCGCCAGCAGCTTTTGGGGACTAGCGGGAGTAAGAGAGACCCAGTACTTC. Translation gives CASSFWGLAGVRETQYF.

This clonotype appeared many times. J is TRBJ1-6 and V is TRBV28; D call uncertain. From germline, CDR1 is MDHEN and CDR2 SYDVKM. The CDR3 extends over 17 amino acids. Trimming took off 5 bases at V and 4 bases at J, with 18 bases between the two ends. The CDR3 spells CASSPYSGRSYNSPLHF. In DNA form, the CDR3 reads TGTGCCAGCAGTCCTTATTCTGGACGGTCTTATAATTCACCCCTCCACTTT. Looking up the rest from reference TRBV28 and TRBJ1-6 gives the full variable domain: DVKVTQSSRYLVKRTGEKVFLECVQDMDHENMFWYRQDPGLGLRLIYFSYDVKMKEKGDIPEGYSVSREKKERFSLILESASTNQTSMYLCASSPYSGRSYNSPLHFGNGTRLTVT.

This clonotype showed up many times. The chain recombines TRBV7-6 with TRBJ2-2; TRBD1 aligns across 9 bases. The CDR3 covers 15 residues. The germline V gene has CDR1 SGHVS and CDR2 FNYEAQ. V lost 5 bases to trimming and J lost 3 bases; unmatched junction nucleotides: 4. The DNA of the CDR3 is TGTGCCAGCAGCGATGGACAGGGGTACACCGGGGAGCTGTTTTTT. It codes for CASSDGQGYTGELFF.

This clonotype was detected many times. The rearrangement uses TRBV20-1 and TRBJ2-1, with 8 bases aligning to TRBD1. This CDR3 has 14 amino acids. Per germline, CDR1 DFQATT and CDR2 SNEGSKA (reference sequence). With 6 bases clipped from V and 8 bases from J, the junction kept 12 bases outside the gene matches. The CDR3 reads CSAQDRGRIDEQFF. As DNA, the CDR3 is TGCAGTGCCCAAGACAGGGGTAGGATCGATGAGCAGTTCTTC.

The sample holds many counts of this clonotype. The chain couples TRBV12-3 or TRBV12-4 to TRBJ2-1; 9 bases are shared with TRBD2. Trimming removed 3 bases from V and 7 bases from J; junction bases left unmatched: 7. The length of the CDR3 is 15 residues. This CDR3 reads CASSLSSGRGNEQFF. CDR3 coding DNA: TGTGCCAGCAGTTTGAGTAGCGGGAGAGGGAATGAGCAGTTCTTC.

V and J are TRBV5-5 and TRBJ2-2; 12 bases are shared with TRBD1. CDR1 and CDR2 (germline): SGHKS, YYEKEE (reference sequence). This CDR3 contains 17 residues. V lost 4 bases, J lost 0 bases, and 4 bases stayed unmatched. DNA of the CDR3: TGTGCCAGCAGCGGGACAGGGGGCTTCGCGAACACCGGGGAGCTGTTTTTT. Residues: CASSGTGGFANTGELFF.

This clonotype was observed a handful of times. The CDR3 loop reads CASSQVIGHGSGANVLTF. The DNA for the CDR3 is TGCGCCAGCAGCCAAGTTATAGGGCATGGGTCTGGGGCCAACGTCCTGACTTTC. The V gene is TRBV4-1, the J gene TRBJ2-6; D gene uncertain. CDR1 is MGHRA and CDR2 is YSYEKL in the germline V gene. The CDR3 runs 18 residues. Trimming cost V 1 base and J 1 base, with 14 bases left between them.

A few counts support this clonotype. The genes are TRBV6-1 and TRBJ2-1; weak D call: TRBD2 (6 bases). The length of the CDR3 is 14 residues. Per the germline V gene, CDR1 is MNHNS and CDR2 is SASEGT. Trimming removed 6 bases from V and 10 bases from J, with 19 bases in between. The CDR3 DNA reads as TGTGCCAGCAGAGATAGCGGTGGTTTGCGAGAGCAGTTCTTC. Translation gives CASRDSGGLREQFF.

This clonotype was observed at least ten times. This sequence joins TRBV7-9 and TRBJ1-4; D is unresolved. Germline CDR1 and CDR2: SEHNR and FQNEAQ (reference sequence). V was shortened by 1 base and J by 6 bases, with 15 bases between the two germline ends. The CDR3 consists of 16 residues. The CDR3 loop is CASSLVQLGFHEKLFF. In DNA, the CDR3 is TGTGCCAGCAGCTTAGTTCAATTAGGGTTTCATGAAAAACTGTTTTTT.

Concerning this clonotype itself: Because it lacks the conserved phenylalanine or tryptophan at the end, this CDR3 is likely a read error. V and J are TRBV7-2 and TRBJ2-2, with D unclear. The CDR3 has 15 amino acids. V gave up 4 bases and J gave up 0 bases, with 9 bases separating them. Germline CDR1 and CDR2: SGHTA and FQGNSA. Here the CDR3 reads CASSSGLANTGELFV. The CDR3 nucleotides are TGTGCCAGCAGCTCCGGCCTAGCGAACACCGGGGAGCTGTTTGTT.